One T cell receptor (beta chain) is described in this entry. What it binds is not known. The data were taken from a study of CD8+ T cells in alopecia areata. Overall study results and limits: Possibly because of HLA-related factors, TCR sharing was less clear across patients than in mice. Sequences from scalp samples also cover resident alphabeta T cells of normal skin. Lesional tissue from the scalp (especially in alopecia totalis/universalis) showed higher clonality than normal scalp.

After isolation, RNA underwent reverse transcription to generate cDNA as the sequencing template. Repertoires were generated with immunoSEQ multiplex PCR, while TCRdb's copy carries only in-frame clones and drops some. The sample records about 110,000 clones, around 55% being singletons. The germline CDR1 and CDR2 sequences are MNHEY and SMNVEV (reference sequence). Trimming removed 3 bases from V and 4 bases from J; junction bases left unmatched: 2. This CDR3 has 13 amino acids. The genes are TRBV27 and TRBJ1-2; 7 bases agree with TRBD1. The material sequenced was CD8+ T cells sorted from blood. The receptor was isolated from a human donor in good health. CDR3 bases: TGTGCCAGCAGTTTGGGACAGAGCTATGGCTACACCTTC. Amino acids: CASSLGQSYGYTF.